The T cell receptor (beta chain) under discussion was sequenced for a study of cytomegalovirus exposure and HLA in healthy donors. For the study at large: Within an early data release were tens of millions of unique TCRs drawn from HLA-typed donors.

The PCR employed 60 Vbeta primers together with 13 Jbeta primers. TCRdb keeps only in-frame clones here, not all; method: immunoSEQ multiplex PCR. This table holds roughly 190,000 clones, about four fifths found once. This clone occurred once. The target antigen is unknown. Regarding the study as a whole: In a later analysis, donors in an Asian-associated ancestry cluster reportedly had fewer N-insertions in productive TCRs than the cohort mean. For most TCR sequences rarity was the rule, although some public TCRs occurred in many donors.

The germline V gene has CDR1 SQVTM and CDR2 ANQGSEA. The CDR3 has 14 amino acids. The germline V and J ends were trimmed by 7 bases and 2 bases, with 17 bases remaining between them. At sampling all donors were nominally healthy, likely with unrecorded immune exposures. This sequence originates from a woman between 45 and 65 years old in good health and CMV-seropositive. The rearrangement joins TRBV29-1 to TRBJ1-2; possible D gene TRBD1, 5 bases. The sequenced sample was PBMCs. Written as DNA, the CDR3 is TGCAGCGCCCCGGACACCCTGGGAAACTATGGCTACACCTTC. Its translation is CSAPDTLGNYGYTF.